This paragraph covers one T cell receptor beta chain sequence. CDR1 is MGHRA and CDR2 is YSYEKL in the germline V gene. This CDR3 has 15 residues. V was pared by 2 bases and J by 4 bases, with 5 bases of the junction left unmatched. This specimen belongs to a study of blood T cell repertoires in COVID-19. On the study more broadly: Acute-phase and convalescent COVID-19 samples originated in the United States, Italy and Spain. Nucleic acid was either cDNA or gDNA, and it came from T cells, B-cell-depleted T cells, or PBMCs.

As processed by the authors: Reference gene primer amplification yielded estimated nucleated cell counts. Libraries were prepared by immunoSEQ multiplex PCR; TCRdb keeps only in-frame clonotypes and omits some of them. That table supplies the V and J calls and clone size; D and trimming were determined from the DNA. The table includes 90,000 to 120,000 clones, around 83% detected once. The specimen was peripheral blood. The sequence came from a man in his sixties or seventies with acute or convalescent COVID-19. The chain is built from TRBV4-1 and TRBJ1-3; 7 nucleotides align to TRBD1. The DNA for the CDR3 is TGCGCCAGCAGCCAACCGACAGGGCTCGGAAACACCATATATTTT. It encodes CASSQPTGLGNTIYF.